The entry below describes one T cell receptor (beta chain). Its cognate antigen is unknown. The repertoire was sequenced with immunoSEQ multiplex PCR; TCRdb's copy has only in-frame clones and lacks some. The sample lists some 580,000 clones, more than 95% seen once, with about 0.06% in the top ten. This sample is part of a study of shared clonotypes between healthy human individuals. Study information: CD4 naive cells filled three plates per donor, CD4 memory three, CD8 naive two and CD8 memory one. Study-level points and caveats: Generation of non-shared clonotypes was less probable than generation of clonotypes shared by all four donors.

Germline V gives CDR1 SGHVS, CDR2 FNYEAQ. Between the trimmed V and J ends, which lost 5 bases and 3 bases, there was a span of 32 bases. The CDR3 contains 20 residues. The receptor's source is a woman in her twenties or thirties in good health. Sequenced material: naive CD4+ T cells sorted from blood. Sample subset: CD45RA+ positively selected. The rearrangement uses TRBV7-6 and TRBJ2-7, with D possibly being TRBD2 (6 bases). CDR3: CASSDRGAHIGGVESYEQYF. The DNA of the CDR3 is TGTGCCAGCAGCGATAGGGGAGCCCATATCGGGGGTGTGGAAAGCTACGAGCAGTACTTC.